This record covers a single TCR beta chain. What it binds is unknown. This table comes from immunoSEQ multiplex PCR, and its TCRdb copy is limited to in-frame clones, with some not included. Altogether 95,000 to 150,000 clones are present, roughly 90% being singletons, with the ten largest covering approximately 4.5%. V lost 6 bases, J lost 6 bases, and 17 bases lay in between. The CDR3 is 14 amino acids. From germline, CDR1 is MNHEY and CDR2 SVGAGI. This specimen belongs to a study of T cell responses to AZD1222 COVID-19 vaccine. Study information: Second-dose intervals of approximately 4 or approximately 12 weeks were pooled.

Study observations and caveats: Only 6 or 7 individuals given AZD1222 were seropositive at baseline.

The chain joins TRBV6-5 to TRBJ1-2; tentative D call: TRBD1 (6 bases). The clonotype comes from an adult in good health. Here the sequenced sample was peripheral blood, taken on day 0 of AZD1222 vaccination. CDR3 nucleotide sequence: TGTGCCAGCAGCCCCAGGGGAGTGTGGGATGGCTACACCTTC. This translates into CASSPRGVWDGYTF.